These 21 T cell receptor beta chains came from one sample sequenced in a study of tumor-infiltrating lymphocytes in localized non-small cell lung cancer. The method was immunoSEQ multiplex PCR; TCRdb's version includes in-frame clones alone and lacks a portion of them. The sample contains 4,000 to 6,000 clones, around 66% of which appear only once. The sequenced sample consisted of lung tumor tissue. Source of these receptors: a human donor with non-small cell lung cancer.

The rearrangement uses TRBV6-5 and TRBJ1-1; TRBD1 is a possible D gene (5 bases). Germline lookup yields CDR1 MNHEY and CDR2 SVGAGI. This CDR3 comprises 12 residues. V gave up 5 bases and J gave up 4 bases, with 8 bases separating them. CDR3 in amino acids: CASSRDGTEAFF. The CDR3 DNA follows: TGTGCCAGCAGTCGGGACGGCACTGAAGCTTTCTTT.

The chain employs TRBV4-3 and TRBJ1-4, with D maybe TRBD1 (6 bases). CDR1 is LGHNA, CDR2 YSLEER, per germline. Trimming shortened V by 0 bases and J by 7 bases, and 15 bases separated the two germline ends. This CDR3 has 16 residues. This CDR3 reads CASSQDLGQGSEKLFF. The DNA of the CDR3 is TGCGCCAGCAGCCAAGATCTCGGCCAGGGGTCTGAAAAACTGTTTTTT.

V usage is TRBV6-1 and J usage is TRBJ2-7, with D tentatively TRBD1 (6 bases). The CDR3 totals 14 residues. Germline lookup yields CDR1 MNHNS and CDR2 SASEGT. V dropped 6 bases and J dropped 2 bases, with 14 bases sitting between them. The CDR3 coding sequence is TGTGCCAGCAGCCTGAACAGGGAGACCTACGAGCAGTACGTC. This translates into CASSLNRETYEQYV.

The chain uses TRBV25-1 and TRBJ1-2; 9 bases agree with TRBD1. The germline V gene has CDR1 MGHDK and CDR2 SYGVNS. The length of the CDR3 is 14 residues. J lost 8 bases, V lost 3 bases, and 7 bases had no gene match. The CDR3 here is CASSERTGVGGYTF. The CDR3 bases are TGTGCCAGCAGTGAGAGGACAGGGGTGGGCGGCTACACCTTC.

The V call is TRBV6-1, the J call TRBJ2-3, with D perhaps matching TRBD2 (6 bases). The CDR3 is made up of 15 amino acids. Per germline, CDR1 MNHNS and CDR2 SASEGT. V lost 5 bases and J lost 4, with 16 bases in between. In DNA, the CDR3 is TGTGCCAGCAGTACCCTAGCGAGCAGCTCAGATACGCAGTATTTT. This codes for CASSTLASSSDTQYF.

This clone was detected a few times. J is TRBJ2-3 and V is TRBV19, with 9 bases lining up with TRBD1. V trimming: 3 bases; J trimming: 5 bases; junction bases outside the gene matches: 9. The germline CDR1 and CDR2 sequences are LNHDA and SQIVND (reference sequence). The CDR3 extends over 16 amino acids. The CDR3 coding sequence is TGTGCCAGTAGTATCGGGTCGGGACAGGGAATAGATACGCAGTATTTT. Translated, it gives CASSIGSGQGIDTQYF.

This sequence joins TRBV18 and TRBJ2-1, with D possibly being TRBD2 (5 bases). Trimming cost V 3 bases and J 6 bases, with 9 bases left between them. Germline V lookup: CDR1 KGHSH, CDR2 LQKENI. The CDR3 length is 13 residues. In nucleotides, the CDR3 is TGTGCCAGCTCACCCCTAGAGGGCAATGAGCAGTTCTTC. Amino acids: CASSPLEGNEQFF.

V and J are TRBV20-1 and TRBJ2-1, with D perhaps TRBD2 (6 bases). The CDR3 contains 11 residues. Between the trimmed V and J ends, which lost 6 bases and 10 bases, there was a span of 13 bases. In germline, CDR1 is DFQATT, CDR2 SNEGSKA (reference sequence). In DNA, the CDR3 is TGCAGTGCCCGGAGGGCCAGGGAGCAGTTCTTC. Its translation is CSARRAREQFF.

V usage is TRBV7-2 and J usage is TRBJ2-2; no firm D call. V lost 3 bases to trimming and J lost 5 bases, with 10 bases between them. The germline V gene has CDR1 SGHTA and CDR2 FQGNSA. This CDR3 comprises 14 residues. CDR3 DNA sequence: TGTGCCAGCAGCTTGCTTAAGGAGACCGGGGAGCTGTTTTTT. It translates to CASSLLKETGELFF.

V usage is TRBV11-3 and J usage is TRBJ2-7; 7 bases are shared with TRBD1. The CDR3 covers 14 residues. Looked up from germline, CDR1 is SGHNT and CDR2 is YENEEA. J gave up 0 bases and V 4 bases, and 3 bases lay outside the gene matches. CDR3 nucleotides: TGTGCCAGCAGCTCTCGACAGGGCTCCTACGAGCAGTACTTC. Protein: CASSSRQGSYEQYF.

A word on this clone: Sequence at one end of the junction differs from germline and may be a read error. The genes are TRBV9 and TRBJ2-3; D possibly matches TRBD1 or TRBD2 (5 bases each). CDR1 and CDR2 (germline): SGDLS, YYNGEE. The CDR3 runs to 10 residues. CDR3 region: CASSNGDLSF. The CDR3 bases are TGTGCCAGCAGCAATGGGGACCTAAGCTTC.

This chain connects TRBV4-3 to TRBJ1-2; tentatively, D is TRBD1 (6 bases). Per the germline V gene, CDR1 is LGHNA and CDR2 is YSLEER. Trimming shortened V by 4 bases and J by 7 bases, and 19 bases separated the two germline ends. This CDR3 has 15 residues. The CDR3 loop reads CASSPGGRGNFGYTF. The CDR3 DNA follows: TGCGCCAGCAGCCCGGGCGGGAGGGGGAATTTTGGCTACACCTTC.

This clone appeared once. The chain has TRBV7-2 and TRBJ2-1; the D is unclear. The V gene lost 4 bases and the J gene lost 8 bases, with 12 bases spanning the gap. Germline V gene lookup returns CDR1 SGHTA and CDR2 FQGNSA. This CDR3 contains 13 residues. CDR3 sequence: CASSSPKRDEQFF. The CDR3 DNA sequence: TGTGCCAGCAGCTCCCCCAAGCGAGATGAGCAGTTCTTC.

The CDR3 loop is CASSSGGIITGELFF. The DNA of the CDR3 is TGCGCCAGCAGCTCTGGGGGCATTATAACCGGGGAGCTGTTTTTT. This rearrangement joins TRBV4-3 to TRBJ2-2, with D possibly TRBD1 on 6 matching bases. This CDR3 is 15 amino acids long. Germline V lookup: CDR1 LGHNA, CDR2 YSLEER. The V end lost 5 bases, the J end lost 5 bases, and 15 bases lay between the germline ends.

This chain links TRBV4-2 with TRBJ2-3, with TRBD2 matching 8 bases. V lost 6 bases, J lost 4 bases, and 15 bases stayed unmatched. The CDR3 contains 17 residues. Germline assignment: CDR1 LGHNA and CDR2 YNFKEQ. This CDR3 reads CASREVGGAVNADTQYF. CDR3 sequence (DNA): TGTGCCAGCAGGGAGGTCGGGGGGGCCGTTAATGCAGATACGCAGTATTTT.

There are a few counts of this clone. The chain uses TRBV28 and TRBJ1-2; TRBD1 aligns across 8 bases. This CDR3 is built from 13 residues. CDR1 and CDR2 from the germline V gene are MDHEN and SYDVKM. J was trimmed by 3 bases and V by 7 bases; bases with no gene match: 4. CDR3 region: CASTAGGYYGYTF. The CDR3 nucleotides are TGTGCCAGCACCGCAGGGGGCTACTATGGCTACACCTTC.

The chain uses TRBV4-1 and TRBJ1-2; TRBD1 aligns across 9 bases. Germline values: CDR1 MGHRA, CDR2 YSYEKL. The CDR3 contains 14 residues. The V and J ends lost 7 bases and 4 bases, in that order; junction bases with no gene match: 7. CDR3 loop: CASTEGQGSYGYTF. CDR3 coding DNA: TGCGCCAGCACCGAGGGACAGGGCAGCTATGGCTACACCTTC.

In its sample, this clone was seen a few times. The V gene is TRBV11-2, the J gene TRBJ2-2; 8 nucleotides match TRBD2. The CDR3 runs 16 residues. With V trimmed by 1 base and J by 5 bases, 6 bases remained unmatched. CDR1 and CDR2 (germline): SGHAT, FQNNGV. The CDR3: CASSLVSSGGTGELFF. The CDR3 nucleotides read TGTGCCAGCAGCTTAGTTTCCAGCGGGGGAACCGGGGAGCTGTTTTTT. Full variable domain (rest looked up from reference TRBV11-2 and TRBJ2-2): EAGVAQSPRYKIIEKRQSVAFWCNPISGHATLYWYQQILGQGPKLLIQFQNNGVVDDSQLPKDRFSAERLKGVDSTLKIQPAKLEDSAVYLCASSLVSSGGTGELFFGEGSRLTVL.

The chain carries TRBV10-2 and TRBJ2-2; D remains ambiguous. The CDR3 consists of 12 residues. CDR1 and CDR2 from the germline V gene are WSHSY and SAAADI. Trimming pared 5 bases from V and 4 bases from J, leaving 5 bases between. The CDR3 DNA reads as TGCGCCAGCAGTCATGCCACCGGGGAGCTGTTTTTT. This translates into CASSHATGELFF.

The CDR3: CAWSVGGLAGGETQYF. CDR3 DNA sequence: TGTGCCTGGAGTGTAGGCGGACTAGCGGGAGGAGAGACCCAGTACTTC. The chain couples TRBV30 to TRBJ2-5, with 14 bases that match TRBD2. The V gene's germline CDR1 is GTSNPN and CDR2 SVGIG (reference sequence). CDR3 length: 16 amino acids. V shed 0 bases, J shed 4 bases, and the junction held 4 bases outside the gene matches.

The V call is TRBV5-1, the J call TRBJ2-7; D is possibly TRBD2 (5 bases). This CDR3 is 14 amino acids long. Germline CDR1 and CDR2: SGHRS and YFSETQ. Between the trimmed V and J ends, which lost 3 bases and 6 bases, there was a span of 16 bases. CDR3 in amino acids: CASSSIVGEGEQYF. CDR3 DNA: TGCGCCAGCAGCTCCATTGTGGGAGAAGGCGAGCAGTACTTC.